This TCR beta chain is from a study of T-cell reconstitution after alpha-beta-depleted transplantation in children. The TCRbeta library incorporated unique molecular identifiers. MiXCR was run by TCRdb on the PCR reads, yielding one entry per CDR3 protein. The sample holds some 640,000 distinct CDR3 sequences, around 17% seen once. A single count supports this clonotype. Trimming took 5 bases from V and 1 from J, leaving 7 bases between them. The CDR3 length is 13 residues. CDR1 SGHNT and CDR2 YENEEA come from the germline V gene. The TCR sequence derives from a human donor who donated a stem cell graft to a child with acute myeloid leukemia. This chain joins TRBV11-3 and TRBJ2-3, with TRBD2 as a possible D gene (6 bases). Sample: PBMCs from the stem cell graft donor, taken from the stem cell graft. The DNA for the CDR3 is TGTGCCAGCAGCGCGGGGCGCACAGATACGCAGTATTTT. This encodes CASSAGRTDTQYF.